This T cell receptor (beta chain) was documented in a study of blood T cell repertoires in COVID-19. Residents of about two dozen US areas, aged roughly 18 to 89 years, made up the participants. Source study methods: Amplified reference gene primers provided the basis for estimating nucleated cell counts. Assay: immunoSEQ multiplex PCR; the TCRdb copy retains only in-frame clones and omits some. Clone size and V and J calls were adopted from that table, with D and trimming inferred from the DNA. The data show approximately 310,000 clones, around 84% seen once. This sequence was found in a woman aged 25-40 years who had been exposed to COVID-19. Source material: PBMCs or T cells enriched from blood (not recorded which).

CDR3 sequence: CASSSNPGGQGDTQYF. The CDR3 DNA sequence: TGTGCCAGCAGCTCCAATCCCGGGGGACAGGGAGATACGCAGTATTTT. The chain joins TRBV13 to TRBJ2-3; 9 positions match TRBD1. This CDR3 has 16 residues. Unmatched junction bases numbered 10, after V lost 4 bases and J lost 5 bases. The germline V gene has CDR1 PRHDT and CDR2 FYEKMQ (reference sequence).